Following are 6 T cell receptor beta chains from one sample sequenced in a study of T cells in Graves' hyperthyroidism and ophthalmopathy. RNA transcripts served as the template for amplifying TCR beta CDR3 regions. Researchers ran a first-round RT-PCR on the TCR CDR3 using the HTBI primer set. TCRdb reprocessed the multiplex PCR reads with MiXCR, giving one entry per CDR3 protein. The table includes about 560,000 distinct CDR3 sequences, about a sixth detected once. Sequences were obtained from blood. The origin of the receptors is a woman aged 18-29 years with Graves' hyperthyroidism.

This clonotype was observed at least ten times. The V gene is TRBV7-2, the J gene TRBJ2-6; unclear D gene. Germline V gives CDR1 SGHTA, CDR2 FQGNSA. The CDR3 is 13 residues long. V was cut by 2 bases and J by 4 bases, with 3 bases left in between. CDR3 in amino acids: CASSLLGANVLTF. The CDR3 coding sequence is TGTGCCAGCAGCTTATTAGGGGCCAACGTCCTGACTTTC.

Points on this clonotype: A junction end diverges from the germline sequence, so it may reflect a read error. The V gene is TRBV5-1, the J gene TRBJ1-4; no clear D gene. Germline V gene sequence: CDR1 SGHRS, CDR2 YFSETQ. This CDR3 comprises 14 residues. The CDR3 region is CASSFTGSKEKLFF. The CDR3 coding sequence is TGTGCCAGCAGCTTTACGGGTTCGAAGGAAAAACTGTTTTTT.

V and J are TRBV9 and TRBJ2-1, with D possibly being TRBD1 (5 bases). The CDR3 is made up of 17 amino acids. V was shortened by 0 bases and J by 4 bases, with 17 bases between the two germline ends. Germline V gene sequence: CDR1 SGDLS, CDR2 YYNGEE. This CDR3 is CASSVATGARAYNEQFF. CDR3 DNA sequence: TGTGCCAGCAGCGTAGCTACTGGGGCTAGGGCATACAATGAGCAGTTCTTC.

Written as DNA, the CDR3 is TGTGCCAGCAGCTTAGCGGGTGCAGGGGCAGGCTACACCTTC. Amino acid sequence: CASSLAGAGAGYTF. The chain combines TRBV7-2 with TRBJ1-2; D may be TRBD1 (6 bases). CDR3 length: 14 residues. The germline V gene has CDR1 SGHTA and CDR2 FQGNSA. The ends were cut back, 0 bases at V and 8 bases at J, with 13 bases in the middle.

This clonotype appeared many times. V usage is TRBV12-3 or TRBV12-4 and J usage is TRBJ1-1; perhaps TRBD1 as D (6 bases). This CDR3 region has 14 residues. V lost 6 bases and J lost 3, with 14 bases in between. The CDR3 coding sequence is TGTGCCAGCAGCGTATTGAGACAGGACACTGAAGCTTTCTTT. As protein: CASSVLRQDTEAFF.

With respect to this clonotype: Here the CDR3 omits its conserved ending phenylalanine or tryptophan, so a read error is the likely source. This chain connects TRBV29-1 to TRBJ1-3; D is possibly TRBD1 (6 bases). V lost 0 bases to trimming and J lost 0 bases, with 15 bases between them. The CDR3 consists of 17 residues. Looked up from germline, CDR1 is SQVTM and CDR2 is ANQGSEA. CDR3 region: CSVEDLGQLHSGNTIYL. The CDR3 nucleotides are TGCAGCGTTGAAGATCTAGGACAGCTGCACTCTGGAAACACCATATATCTT.